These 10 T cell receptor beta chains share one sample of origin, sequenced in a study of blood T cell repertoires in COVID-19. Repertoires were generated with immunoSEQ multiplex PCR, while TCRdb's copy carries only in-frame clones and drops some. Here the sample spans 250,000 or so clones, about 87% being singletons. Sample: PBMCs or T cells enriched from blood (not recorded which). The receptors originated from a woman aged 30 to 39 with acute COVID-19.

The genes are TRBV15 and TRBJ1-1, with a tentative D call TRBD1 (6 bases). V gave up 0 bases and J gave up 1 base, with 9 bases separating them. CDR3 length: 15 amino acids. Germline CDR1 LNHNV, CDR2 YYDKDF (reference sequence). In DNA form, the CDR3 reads TGTGCCACCAGCAGAGATGCAGGGGAGAACACTGAAGCTTTCTTT. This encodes CATSRDAGENTEAFF.

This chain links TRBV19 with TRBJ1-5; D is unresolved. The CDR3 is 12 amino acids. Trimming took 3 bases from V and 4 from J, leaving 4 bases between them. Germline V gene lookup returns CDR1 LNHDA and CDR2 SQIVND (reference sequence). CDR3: CASSISNQPQHF. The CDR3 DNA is TGTGCCAGTAGTATCTCGAATCAGCCCCAGCATTTT.

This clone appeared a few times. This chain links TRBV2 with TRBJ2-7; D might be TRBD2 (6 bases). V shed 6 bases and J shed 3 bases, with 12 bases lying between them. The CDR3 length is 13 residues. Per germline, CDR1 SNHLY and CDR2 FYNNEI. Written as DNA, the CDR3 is TGTGCCAGCAGCGCCGGGACTGTCTACGAGCAGTACTTC. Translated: CASSAGTVYEQYF.

The CDR3 loop is CASSFLDEQFF. DNA of the CDR3: TGTGCCAGCAGCTTCCTAGATGAGCAGTTCTTC. This rearrangement joins TRBV11-2 to TRBJ2-1; D is uncertain. Deletions cut 3 bases from V and 8 bases from J, with 5 bases between. Germline loops: CDR1 SGHAT, CDR2 FQNNGV. CDR3 size: 11 residues.

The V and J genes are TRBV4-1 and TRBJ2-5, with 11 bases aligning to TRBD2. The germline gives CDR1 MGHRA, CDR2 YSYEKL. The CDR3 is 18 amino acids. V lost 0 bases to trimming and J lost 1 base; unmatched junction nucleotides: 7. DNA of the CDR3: TGCGCCAGCAGCCAAGATTCGTGGACTAGCGGGTTCCAAGAGACCCAGTACTTC. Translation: CASSQDSWTSGFQETQYF.

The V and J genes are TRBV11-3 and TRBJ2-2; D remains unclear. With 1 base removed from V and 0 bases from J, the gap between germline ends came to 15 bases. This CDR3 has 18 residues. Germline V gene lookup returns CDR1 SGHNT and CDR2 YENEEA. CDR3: CASSLGSASAANTGELFF. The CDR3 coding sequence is TGTGCCAGCAGCTTAGGGTCCGCCAGCGCCGCGAACACCGGGGAGCTGTTTTTT.

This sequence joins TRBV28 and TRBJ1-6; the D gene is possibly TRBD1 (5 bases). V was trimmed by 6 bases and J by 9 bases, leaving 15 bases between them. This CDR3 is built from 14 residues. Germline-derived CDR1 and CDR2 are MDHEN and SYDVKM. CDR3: CASSTGTLSSPLHF. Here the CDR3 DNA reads TGTGCCAGCAGCACCGGGACTTTGAGTTCACCCCTCCACTTT.

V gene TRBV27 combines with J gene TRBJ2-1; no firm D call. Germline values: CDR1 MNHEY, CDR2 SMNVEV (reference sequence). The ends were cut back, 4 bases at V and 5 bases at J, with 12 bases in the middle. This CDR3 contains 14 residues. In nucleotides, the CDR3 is TGTGCCAGCAGTTCCCAGTTTATCCACAATGAGCAGTTCTTC. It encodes CASSSQFIHNEQFF.

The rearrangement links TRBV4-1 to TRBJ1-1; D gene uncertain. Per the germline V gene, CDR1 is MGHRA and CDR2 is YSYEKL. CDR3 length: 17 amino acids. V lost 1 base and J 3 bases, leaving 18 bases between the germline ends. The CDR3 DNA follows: TGCGCCAGCAGCCAAGTTGGCCGTCCCGGTGAGGACACTGAAGCTTTCTTT. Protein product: CASSQVGRPGEDTEAFF.

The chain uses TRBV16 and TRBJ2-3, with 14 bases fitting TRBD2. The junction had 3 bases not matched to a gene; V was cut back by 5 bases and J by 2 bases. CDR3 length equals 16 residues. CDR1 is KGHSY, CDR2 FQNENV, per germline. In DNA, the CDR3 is TGTGCCAGCAGCGGGGGACTAGCGGGAGTCACAGATACGCAGTATTTT. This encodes CASSGGLAGVTDTQYF.